The 29 T cell receptor beta chains below come from one sample, sequenced in a study of T cells in Graves' hyperthyroidism and ophthalmopathy (dated by TCRdb to between 2019 and 2020). Library prep was done by multiplex PCR. The sequencer listed for this sample is Illumina HiSeq 2000. TCR beta CDR3 regions were amplified from RNA transcripts. A first-round RT-PCR of the TCR CDR3 used the HTBI primer set with the Qiagen OneStep RT-PCR kit. TCRdb trimmed public reads at Q25 via fastp, called clones via MiXCR and kept in-frame beta chains. Each record represents a unique CDR3 protein, reported with the most common genes and DNA among its rows. Present in this sample are approximately 600,000 distinct CDR3 sequences, roughly 15% of which were seen just once. Roughly 4.3% of the sample comes from the top ten. The sequenced sample consisted of blood. Source of these receptors: a woman aged 40 to 50 with Graves' ophthalmopathy.

This clonotype has more than one count but fewer than ten. J is TRBJ2-7 and V is TRBV20-1; TRBD1 is a possible D gene (6 bases). The germline V gene encodes CDR1 DFQATT and CDR2 SNEGSKA (reference sequence). This CDR3 comprises 14 residues. Trimming cost V 0 bases and J 2 bases, with 11 bases left between them. The DNA of the CDR3 is TGCAGTGCTAGAGATAAGGGACAACCCTACGAGCAGTACTTC. This encodes CSARDKGQPYEQYF.

This clonotype has a count of ten or more. This rearrangement joins TRBV28 to TRBJ1-5; D gene unclear. The germline CDR1 and CDR2 sequences are MDHEN and SYDVKM. The CDR3 consists of 13 residues. With 3 bases removed from V and 4 bases from J, the gap between germline ends came to 7 bases. This CDR3 is CASSLPGNQPQHF. DNA for the CDR3: TGTGCCAGCAGTTTGCCCGGGAATCAGCCCCAGCATTTT.

This clonotype was observed at least ten times. The CDR3 DNA sequence: TGTGCCACCAGCAGAGGGGACAGCTCCTACGAGCAGTACTTC. It is translated as CATSRGDSSYEQYF. This chain uses TRBV15 with TRBJ2-7; 7 positions match TRBD1. The CDR3 covers 14 residues. V shed 1 base and J 0 bases; nucleotides not matched to a gene: 0. Germline V gene lookup returns CDR1 LNHNV and CDR2 YYDKDF (reference sequence). Combining the CDR3 with reference TRBV15 and TRBJ2-7 gives the whole variable domain DAMVIQNPRYQVTQFGKPVTLSCSQTLNHNVMYWYQQKSSQAPKLLFHYYDKDFNNEADTPDNFQSRRPNTSFCFLDIRSPGLGDTAMYLCATSRGDSSYEQYFGPGTRLTVT.

The chain uses TRBV10-1 and TRBJ1-2; TRBD1 agrees at 8 bases. Germline V CDR1 and CDR2: WNHNN, SYGVQD (reference sequence). CDR3 length equals 15 residues. V shed 5 bases, J shed 4 bases, and the junction held 9 bases outside the gene matches. This chain's CDR3 is CASSSDREEGYGYTF. The CDR3 bases are TGCGCCAGCAGTTCGGACAGGGAGGAAGGCTATGGCTACACCTTC.

This clonotype was observed a few times. CDR3 protein: CASSIGQDLTAAFF. The CDR3 coding sequence is TGTGCCAGTAGTATAGGACAGGACCTCACGGCGGCTTTCTTT. The J gene is TRBJ1-1, the V gene TRBV19, with D possibly matching TRBD1 (6 bases). Germline CDR1 LNHDA, CDR2 SQIVND (reference sequence). Trimming cost V 1 base and J 11 bases, with 17 bases left between them. The CDR3 extends over 14 amino acids. Full variable domain (missing parts from reference TRBV19 and TRBJ1-1): DGGITQSPKYLFRKEGQNVTLSCEQNLNHDAMYWYRQDPGQGLRLIYYSQIVNDFQKGDIAEGYSVSREKKESFPLTVTSAQKNPTAFYLCASSIGQDLTAAFFGQGTRLTVV.

This clonotype was counted many times. This chain joins TRBV12-3 or TRBV12-4 and TRBJ2-2; D possibly corresponds to TRBD2 (6 bases). The CDR3 length is 13 residues. V gave up 3 bases and J gave up 7 bases, with 9 bases separating them. The CDR3, as DNA: TGTGCCAGCAGTTTCCAGGGAGGCGGGGAGCTGTTTTTT. It specifies CASSFQGGGELFF.

This clonotype was seen at least ten times. The chain joins TRBV7-9 to TRBJ2-7; D might be TRBD2 (6 bases). Trimming removed 3 bases from V and 0 bases from J, with 9 bases in between. Germline lookup yields CDR1 SEHNR and CDR2 FQNEAQ (reference sequence). The CDR3 totals 14 residues. CDR3 coding DNA: TGTGCCAGCAGCTTCGGGGACTTCTCCTACGAGCAGTACTTC. Residues: CASSFGDFSYEQYF.

In this sample, this clonotype turned up many times. CDR3 nucleotide sequence: TGTGCCAGCAGTTCGGGTAGCGGGAAGGGTTACGAGCAGTACTTC. It translates to CASSSGSGKGYEQYF. The V call is TRBV6-5, the J call TRBJ2-7; 8 bases map to TRBD2. Germline V gene data show CDR1 as MNHEY and CDR2 as SVGAGI. V lost 4 bases to trimming and J lost 4 bases; unmatched junction nucleotides: 9. The CDR3 is made up of 15 amino acids.

This clonotype was seen just once. This rearrangement joins TRBV7-2 to TRBJ1-5; D remains ambiguous. Germline V gene data show CDR1 as SGHTA and CDR2 as FQGNSA. The ends were cut back, 5 bases at V and 4 bases at J, with 9 bases in the middle. The CDR3 is 13 residues long. The CDR3 region is CASSKAGNQPQHF. CDR3 sequence (DNA): TGTGCCAGCAGCAAAGCAGGAAATCAGCCCCAGCATTTT.

This clonotype was seen many times. The chain uses TRBV20-1 and TRBJ2-7; 10 bases line up with TRBD2. Germline lookup yields CDR1 DFQATT and CDR2 SNEGSKA (reference sequence). After removal of 6 bases from V and 6 bases from J, the junction contained 14 bases not matched to a gene. This CDR3 has 15 residues. The CDR3 DNA reads TGCAGTGCGAAACCGGCGGGACTAGCGATTTCCGAGCAGTACTTC. Residues: CSAKPAGLAISEQYF.

This clonotype was recorded a few times. V is TRBV3-1 and J is TRBJ2-7, with TRBD2 matching 9 bases. The V segment lost 0 bases and the J segment 5 bases; nucleotides outside the gene matches: 5. The CDR3 loop spans 15 amino acids. Per the germline V gene, CDR1 is LGHDT and CDR2 is YNNKEL (reference sequence). CDR3 region: CASSQDLAGDDEQYF. The CDR3 DNA sequence: TGTGCCAGCAGCCAAGATTTAGCGGGAGACGACGAGCAGTACTTC.

The V gene is TRBV3-1, the J gene TRBJ1-1, with TRBD1 as a possible D gene (5 bases). Germline V gene lookup returns CDR1 LGHDT and CDR2 YNNKEL (reference sequence). Trimming took off 1 base at V and 4 bases at J, with 13 bases between the two ends. This CDR3 is 15 amino acids long. DNA for the CDR3: TGTGCCAGCAGCCAAGTTTATCGGGGGGGCACTGAAGCTTTCTTT. Amino acids: CASSQVYRGGTEAFF.

CDR3 sequence (DNA): TGTGCCAGCGGTCGACAGGGGGTCGAGACCCAGTACTTC. Amino acid sequence: CASGRQGVETQYF. The rearrangement links TRBV5-4 to TRBJ2-5; 9 nucleotides agree with TRBD1. V dropped 7 bases and J dropped 5; count of bases not matched to a gene: 6. Germline V lookup: CDR1 SGHNT, CDR2 YYREEE (reference sequence). The CDR3 is made up of 13 amino acids.

Ten or more counts support this clonotype. The rearrangement links TRBV29-1 to TRBJ1-1; a possible D gene is TRBD1 (5 bases). CDR3 length equals 14 residues. Trimming removed 6 bases from V and 0 bases from J, with 14 bases in between. The germline CDR1 and CDR2 sequences are SQVTM and ANQGSEA. This CDR3 reads CSVDLGTLNTEAFF. The CDR3 coding sequence is TGCAGCGTGGACCTCGGGACCTTGAACACTGAAGCTTTCTTT.

This clonotype came up many times. The chain carries TRBV12-3 or TRBV12-4 and TRBJ1-3; D not resolved. With 5 bases removed from V and 8 bases from J, the gap between germline ends came to 16 bases. The CDR3 covers 14 residues. The CDR3 DNA reads as TGTGCCAGCAGTCGGGATTTTAGGGAGGACACCATATATTTT. Translating it yields CASSRDFREDTIYF.

This clonotype was observed at least ten times. The rearrangement joins TRBV12-3 or TRBV12-4 to TRBJ2-2, with D possibly TRBD1 on 6 matching bases. The CDR3 spans 14 residues. Trimming shortened V by 5 bases and J by 5 bases, and 12 bases separated the two germline ends. CDR3 protein: CASSPDRWTGELFF. In DNA, the CDR3 is TGTGCCAGCAGTCCCGACAGGTGGACCGGGGAGCTGTTTTTT.

This clonotype was detected many times. Possible read error: a much larger clone is one base away. The V and J genes are TRBV28 and TRBJ2-7; the D is unclear. The CDR3 loop spans 12 amino acids. Deletions cut 7 bases from V and 6 bases from J, with 13 bases between. Germline V gives CDR1 MDHEN, CDR2 SYDVKM. CDR3 coding DNA: TGTGCCAGCACGGTCGGAGTCGGCGAGCAGTACTTC. It specifies CASTVGVGEQYF.

This clonotype was observed a single time. The rearrangement links TRBV28 to TRBJ2-5; D is uncertain. Trimming cost V 2 bases and J 0 bases, with 7 bases left between them. The CDR3 sequence is 14 residues long. The germline V gene has CDR1 MDHEN and CDR2 SYDVKM. CDR3 residues: CASSLIGNQETQYF. CDR3 DNA sequence: TGTGCCAGCAGTTTAATAGGCAACCAAGAGACCCAGTACTTC.

This clonotype was seen repeatedly, ten times or more. At one of its ends the junction is not consistent with the germline gene, which may arise from a read error. CDR3 residues: CASSELGATGSKDF. The CDR3 DNA is TGTGCCAGCAGTGAACTCGGGGCAACAGGGAGTAAAGACTTC. The V gene is TRBV2, the J gene TRBJ2-7; TRBD1 is a possible D gene (6 bases). The CDR3 is made up of 14 amino acids. CDR1 and CDR2 from the germline V gene are SNHLY and FYNNEI.

This clonotype was seen repeatedly, ten times or more. The gene calls are TRBV10-2 and TRBJ1-2; TRBD1 agrees at 10 bases. V lost 6 bases and J lost 6; bases outside the gene matches: 7. CDR1 and CDR2 from the germline V gene are WSHSY and SAAADI. This CDR3 is built from 14 residues. For the CDR3, the DNA is TGCGCCAGCAGGGGACAGGGGTTGAGTGATGGCTACACCTTC. This sequence encodes CASRGQGLSDGYTF.

This clonotype was seen many times. The genes are TRBV6-5 and TRBJ2-5, with 11 bases aligning to TRBD2. This CDR3 is built from 16 residues. Losses at the gene ends were 9 bases for V and 4 bases for J; bases not matched to a gene: 13. The V gene's germline CDR1 is MNHEY and CDR2 SVGAGI. The CDR3 protein is CARSHYSGRVGETQYF. DNA for the CDR3: TGTGCCAGAAGCCACTATAGCGGGAGGGTTGGAGAGACCCAGTACTTC.

The table lists this clonotype with many counts. The chain combines TRBV20-1 with TRBJ2-5; D might be TRBD1 (5 bases). V was cut by 0 bases and J by 0 bases, with 8 bases left in between. The CDR3 contains 14 residues. CDR1 is DFQATT, CDR2 SNEGSKA, per germline (reference sequence). CDR3 sequence: CSARDGRDQETQYF. The CDR3, as DNA: TGCAGTGCTAGAGATGGCAGGGACCAAGAGACCCAGTACTTC.

This clonotype was seen many times. The gene calls are TRBV28 and TRBJ1-2; D not certain. V lost 0 bases to trimming and J lost 2 bases, with 7 bases between them. The germline V gene encodes CDR1 MDHEN and CDR2 SYDVKM. This CDR3 contains 14 residues. The CDR3 here is CASSLWGSNYGYTF. CDR3 DNA: TGTGCCAGCAGTTTATGGGGGAGCAACTATGGCTACACCTTC.

This clonotype was observed a few times. The chain links TRBV19 to TRBJ1-2; TRBD1 aligns across 9 bases. With V trimmed by 8 bases and J by 5 bases, 12 bases remained unmatched. CDR3 length: 15 residues. Per germline, CDR1 LNHDA and CDR2 SQIVND (reference sequence). The CDR3 spells CASLQMGQGSYGYTF. The CDR3 coding sequence is TGTGCCAGTCTCCAAATGGGACAGGGTTCGTATGGCTACACCTTC.

This clonotype was counted at least ten times. The chain links TRBV20-1 to TRBJ2-5; 7 bases fit TRBD2. The length of the CDR3 is 14 residues. CDR1 and CDR2 from the germline V gene are DFQATT and SNEGSKA (reference sequence). J lost 2 bases, V lost 1 base, and 4 bases had no gene match. The CDR3 DNA is TGCAGTGCTAGAGTGGCGGGAGTACAAGAGACCCAGTACTTC. Translating gives CSARVAGVQETQYF.

The chain couples TRBV19 to TRBJ1-1, with D tentatively TRBD1 (5 bases). The CDR3 is 14 residues long. Trimming shortened V by 6 bases and J by 1 base, and 12 bases separated the two germline ends. Germline V gene sequence: CDR1 LNHDA, CDR2 SQIVND (reference sequence). This CDR3 is CASSHRGANTEAFF. The CDR3, as DNA: TGTGCCAGTAGCCACCGAGGGGCGAACACTGAAGCTTTCTTT.

This clonotype was detected many times. This chain joins TRBV6-2 or TRBV6-3 and TRBJ1-2; unclear D gene. Trimming took 4 bases from V and 8 from J, leaving 17 bases between them. The CDR3 length is 14 residues. Germline V gene lookup returns CDR1 MNHEY and CDR2 SVGEGT. The CDR3 region has the DNA TGTGCCAGCAGTTCCCGGGGTTCGCACGGGGGCTACACCTTC. It encodes CASSSRGSHGGYTF.

The chain links TRBV6-1 to TRBJ1-1, with D unclear. CDR3 length: 13 amino acids. V gave up 6 bases and J gave up 4 bases, with 12 bases separating them. Germline loops: CDR1 MNHNS, CDR2 SASEGT. CDR3 residues: CASSPRETTEAFF. The DNA for the CDR3 is TGTGCCAGCAGCCCCCGGGAAACCACTGAAGCTTTCTTT.

The chain uses TRBV5-1 and TRBJ2-2, with a tentative D call TRBD2 (5 bases). This CDR3 contains 14 residues. V lost 4 bases and J 4 bases, leaving 11 bases between the germline ends. CDR1 SGHRS and CDR2 YFSETQ come from the germline V gene. The CDR3 DNA reads TGCGCCAGCAGCGTACCGGGAAGCACCGGGGAGCTGTTTTTT. As protein: CASSVPGSTGELFF. The full variable domain, rest sourced from reference TRBV5-1 and TRBJ2-2, is KAGVTQTPRYLIKTRGQQVTLSCSPISGHRSVSWYQQTPGQGLQFLFEYFSETQRNKGNFPGRFSGRQFSNSRSEMNVSTLELGDSALYLCASSVPGSTGELFFGEGSRLTVL.